This T cell receptor (beta chain) was obtained from a study of OX40 agonist ivuxolimab in advanced cancers. A note on the overall study: Ivuxolimab was an agonistic, fully human IgG2 monoclonal antibody directed against OX40 (CD134), a costimulatory receptor. The purpose of peripheral TCRbeta sequencing was to test whether ivuxolimab changed TCR sequence diversity and led to clonal T-cell expansion. Patients were allowed to have had prior anti-PD-1, anti-PD-L1 or anti-CTLA-4 therapy, and 40% of the dose-escalation patients had previously received checkpoint inhibitors. Intravenous ivuxolimab was administered to patients every 2 weeks at six dose levels: 0.01, 0.1, 0.3, 1.5, 3 and 10 mg/kg. Of the 50 or so patients in dose escalation, about 19 had hepatocellular carcinoma, about 15 had melanoma, 9 had renal cell carcinoma and 9 had head and neck cancer. In the dose-escalation cohort, 82.7% of patients were male, and the mean age was roughly 60 years with a range of roughly 20 to 79. Partial responses occurred in three dose-escalation patients: two with cutaneous melanoma and one with hepatocellular carcinoma. The paper describes the monotherapy dose-escalation part (N ≈ 52 patients) of the phase I trial of ivuxolimab. What the research found in general, with its limitations: The antigen specificity of the clonally expanded peripheral T cells was not determined. Partial responders in the 0.1-3.0 mg/kg groups had among the lowest normalized peripheral clonal expansion, especially among CD8+ T cells. Low levels of normalized T-cell clonal expansion were also shown by some nonresponding patients. Clonal expansion of both CD4+ and CD8+ blood T cells was observed from baseline to week 6 at doses 0.1 to 3.0 mg/kg. After ivuxolimab, expanded clones were on average more numerous among CD8+ T cells than among CD4+ T cells.

To sequence the TCRbeta CDR3 region, genomic DNA was isolated from the sorted cells. The immunoSEQ Assay was used to sequence the TCRbeta CDR3 regions. Not all clones reach the TCRdb copy of this immuneACCESS table, which keeps in-frame sequences only. Checked studies attribute under half of the gap to unresolved V genes and leave the rest unexplained. The sample yields some 86,000 clones; around 85% were counted once. The ten largest clones capture over 3% of the sample. Patients with autoimmune disease history or receiving systemic immunosuppression were excluded from the trial. Peripheral blood for TCR sequencing was collected from all dose cohorts at baseline, on cycle 4 day 1, and on cycle 7 day 1. The samples were taken from a phase I, first-in-human, multicenter, open-label dose-escalation trial of ivuxolimab. Adults with locally advanced or metastatic melanoma, renal cell carcinoma, hepatocellular carcinoma or head and neck squamous cell carcinoma were enrolled in the trial. CD4+ and CD8+ T cells were sorted separately from peripheral blood before TCR sequencing.

Notes on this clone: Its antigen remains unidentified. No base-level quality is on record; no much larger clone is a single base apart.

The clonotype was recovered from an adult with an advanced solid tumor such as melanoma, head and neck, liver or kidney cancer. The specimen comprised CD4+ or CD8+ T cells sorted from blood, sampled in a trial of the OX40 agonist ivuxolimab.

This receptor carries the CDR3 CASSWGHHYNEQFF. The DNA is TGTGCCAGCAGTTGGGGACACCACTACAATGAGCAGTTCTTC. The chain employs TRBV6-6 and TRBJ2-1, with a tentative D gene TRBD1 over 6 matching bases. The germline V gene (reference sequence) yields MNHNY for CDR1 and SVGAGI for CDR2. From its cysteine to its phenylalanine, the CDR3 spans 14 amino acids. CDR3 DNA only is kept here, 42 bases in frame from base 1. V and J are truncated by 4 bases and 3 bases respectively, leaving an intervening sequence of 10 bases.